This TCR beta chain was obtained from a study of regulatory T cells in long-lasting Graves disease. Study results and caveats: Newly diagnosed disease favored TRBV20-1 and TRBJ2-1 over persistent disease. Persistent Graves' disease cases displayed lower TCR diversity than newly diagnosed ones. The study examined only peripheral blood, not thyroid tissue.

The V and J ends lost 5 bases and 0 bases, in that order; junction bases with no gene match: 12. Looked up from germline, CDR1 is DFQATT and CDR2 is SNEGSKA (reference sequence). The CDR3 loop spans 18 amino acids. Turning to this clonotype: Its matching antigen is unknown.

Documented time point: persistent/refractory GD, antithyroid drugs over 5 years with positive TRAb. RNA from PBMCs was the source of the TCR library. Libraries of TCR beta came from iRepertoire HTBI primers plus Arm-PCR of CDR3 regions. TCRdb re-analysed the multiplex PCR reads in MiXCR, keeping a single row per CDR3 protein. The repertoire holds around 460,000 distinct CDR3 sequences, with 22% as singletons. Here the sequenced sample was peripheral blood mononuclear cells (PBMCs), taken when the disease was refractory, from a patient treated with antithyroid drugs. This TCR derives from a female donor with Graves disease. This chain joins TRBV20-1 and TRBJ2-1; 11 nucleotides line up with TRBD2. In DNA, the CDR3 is TGCAGTGCTGAAATAGGTAGCGGGAGGGGAATCTCCTACAATGAGCAGTTCTTC. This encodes CSAEIGSGRGISYNEQFF.